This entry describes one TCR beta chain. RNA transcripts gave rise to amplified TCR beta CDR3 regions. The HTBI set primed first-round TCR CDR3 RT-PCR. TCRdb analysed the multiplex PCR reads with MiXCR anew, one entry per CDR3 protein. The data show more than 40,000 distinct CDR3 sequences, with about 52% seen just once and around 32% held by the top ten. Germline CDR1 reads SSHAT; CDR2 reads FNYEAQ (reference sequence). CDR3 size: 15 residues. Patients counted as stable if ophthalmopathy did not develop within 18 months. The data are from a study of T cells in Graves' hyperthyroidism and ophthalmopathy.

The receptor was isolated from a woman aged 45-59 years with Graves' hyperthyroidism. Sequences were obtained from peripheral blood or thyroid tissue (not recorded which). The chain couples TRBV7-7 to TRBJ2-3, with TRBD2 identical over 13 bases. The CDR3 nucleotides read TGTGCTAGAGATAGGACTAGCGGGAGTATCGATACGCAGTATTTT. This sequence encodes CARDRTSGSIDTQYF.